These 11 T cell receptor beta chains share one sample of origin, sequenced in a study of OX40 agonist ivuxolimab in advanced cancers. Here immunoSEQ multiplex PCR was the method, and the copy in TCRdb shows in-frame clones only, minus some. Found here are about 98,000 clones, 80% to 90% of them singletons; the top ten hold 0.8% to 0.9%. Source: CD4+ or CD8+ T cells sorted from blood, taken in a trial of the OX40 agonist ivuxolimab. These receptors were taken from an adult with an advanced solid tumor such as melanoma, head and neck, liver or kidney cancer.

There are a few counts of this clone. The CDR3 loop reads CASSPGLAGLGQETQYF. DNA of the CDR3: TGTGCCAGCAGCCCCGGACTAGCGGGCTTAGGCCAAGAGACCCAGTACTTC. This chain links TRBV5-8 with TRBJ2-5, with 11 positions matching TRBD2. Germline V lookup: CDR1 SGHTS, CDR2 YDEGEE. With 4 bases clipped from V and 1 base from J, the junction kept 9 bases outside the gene matches. CDR3 length equals 17 residues.

The chain employs TRBV28 and TRBJ1-2; TRBD1 agrees at 12 bases. The CDR3 contains 15 residues. Germline V CDR1 and CDR2: MDHEN, SYDVKM. Trimming took 5 bases from V and 5 from J; bases not matched to a gene: 6. The CDR3 loop is CASSTPGQGAYGYTF. The CDR3 nucleotides read TGTGCCAGCAGTACCCCGGGACAGGGGGCATATGGCTACACCTTC.

The J gene is TRBJ2-3, the V gene TRBV9; D remains ambiguous. V lost 0 bases to trimming and J lost 6 bases, with 11 bases between them. Germline CDR1 and CDR2: SGDLS and YYNGEE. The CDR3 has 14 amino acids. The CDR3 sequence is CASSVEGQSDTQYF. Here the CDR3 DNA reads TGTGCCAGCAGCGTAGAGGGCCAGAGCGATACGCAGTATTTT.

The genes are TRBV10-3 and TRBJ2-1, with TRBD2 identical over 8 bases. Germline V gene data show CDR1 as ENHRY and CDR2 as SYGVKD. The CDR3 length is 15 residues. Trimming took 2 bases from V and 2 from J; bases not matched to a gene: 2. This chain's CDR3 is CAISEAGGTYNEQFF. The CDR3, as DNA: TGTGCCATCAGTGAGGCGGGAGGAACCTACAATGAGCAGTTCTTC.

CDR3 nucleotides: TGTGCCAGTAGTGACCAGCGGGGGGTCCAAGAGACCCAGTACTTC. Translating gives CASSDQRGVQETQYF. This chain uses TRBV19 with TRBJ2-5; 9 nucleotides align to TRBD2. CDR1 is LNHDA, CDR2 SQIVND, per germline (reference sequence). This CDR3 is built from 15 residues. With V trimmed by 5 bases and J by 1 base, 5 bases remained unmatched. Looking up the rest from reference TRBV19 and TRBJ2-5 gives the full variable domain: DGGITQSPKYLFRKEGQNVTLSCEQNLNHDAMYWYRQDPGQGLRLIYYSQIVNDFQKGDIAEGYSVSREKKESFPLTVTSAQKNPTAFYLCASSDQRGVQETQYFGPGTRLLVL.

The CDR3, as DNA: TGCGCCAGCAGCTTGAACGCGGGTGCCGAGCAGTACGTC. Its protein product is CASSLNAGAEQYV. V and J are TRBV5-1 and TRBJ2-7; TRBD2 is a possible D gene (5 bases). CDR3 length equals 13 residues. The germline gives CDR1 SGHRS, CDR2 YFSETQ. Trimming cost V 1 base and J 6 bases, with 11 bases left between them.

This chain connects TRBV7-2 to TRBJ2-5; 11 bases fit TRBD2. In germline, CDR1 is SGHTA, CDR2 FQGNSA. This CDR3 is built from 17 residues. J lost 0 bases, V lost 6 bases, and 9 bases had no gene match. CDR3 in amino acids: CASSLGLAGRYQETQYF. In nucleotides, the CDR3 is TGTGCCAGCAGTCTCGGACTAGCGGGCCGGTACCAAGAGACCCAGTACTTC. Supplemented by reference TRBV7-2 and TRBJ2-5, the full variable domain reads GAGVSQSPSNKVTEKGKDVELRCDPISGHTALYWYRQSLGQGLEFLIYFQGNSAPDKSGLPSDRFSAERTGGSVSTLTIQRTQQEDSAVYLCASSLGLAGRYQETQYFGPGTRLLVL.

CDR3 in DNA: TGTGCCAGCAGCTTAACAGGGGCCGCAGCGAACACTGAAGCTTTCTTT. As protein: CASSLTGAAANTEAFF. The V gene is TRBV7-2, the J gene TRBJ1-1; TRBD1 aligns across 7 bases. CDR1 is SGHTA and CDR2 is FQGNSA in the germline V gene. V lost 2 bases, J lost 1 base, and 7 bases stayed unmatched. The CDR3 is 16 amino acids.

This chain uses TRBV27 with TRBJ2-3; 9 bases are shared with TRBD2. The germline gives CDR1 MNHEY, CDR2 SMNVEV (reference sequence). V was clipped by 4 bases and J by 1 base; unmatched bases: 3. The CDR3 is made up of 15 amino acids. The CDR3 sequence: CASSYRLAGTDTQYF. CDR3 bases: TGTGCCAGCAGTTACAGACTAGCGGGCACAGATACGCAGTATTTT.

V gene TRBV7-9 combines with J gene TRBJ2-3, with D possibly TRBD1 on 5 matching bases. The CDR3 contains 14 residues. V gave up 0 bases and J gave up 3 bases, with 7 bases separating them. Germline V gene sequence: CDR1 SEHNR, CDR2 FQNEAQ (reference sequence). The CDR3 loop is CASSLAQGTDTQYF. CDR3 nucleotides: TGTGCCAGCAGCTTAGCGCAGGGAACAGATACGCAGTATTTT. The variable domain in full, with the rest retrieved from reference TRBV7-9 and TRBJ2-3, is DTGVSQNPRHKITKRGQNVTFRCDPISEHNRLYWYRQTLGQGPEFLTYFQNEAQLEKSRLLSDRFSAERPKGSFSTLEIQRTEQGDSAMYLCASSLAQGTDTQYFGPGTRLTVL.

The chain links TRBV14 to TRBJ1-2; weak D call: TRBD1 (5 bases). V gave up 4 bases and J gave up 1 base, with 7 bases separating them. Germline CDR1 is SGHDN and CDR2 is FVKESK. CDR3 length: 13 residues. Here the CDR3 reads CASSRGLNYGYTF. The CDR3 DNA reads as TGTGCCAGCAGCCGGGGCCTTAACTATGGCTACACCTTC.